One and the same sample provided the 27 T cell receptor beta chains below, sequenced in a study of blood T cell repertoires in COVID-19 (dated by TCRdb to about 2020). Receptor amplification or capture employed the immunoSEQ multiplex PCR assay. The clones in this table, taken by TCRdb from immuneACCESS, are in-frame only. Not every clone is retained; where verified, under half of the shortfall comes from an unresolved V gene, and the cause of the rest is unknown. The sample includes fewer than 450,000 clones, with around 88% observed a single time. The ten largest clones add up to over 9.5% of the sample. The specimen was peripheral blood. Receptors originate from a woman aged 45-60 years with COVID-19, enrolled during active disease.

J is TRBJ1-1 and V is TRBV27; 9 nucleotides match TRBD1. The CDR3 consists of 13 residues. J lost 9 bases, V lost 6 bases, and 8 bases had no gene match. The germline CDR1 and CDR2 sequences are MNHEY and SMNVEV (reference sequence). For the CDR3, the DNA is TGTGCCAGCAGCACCAGGACAGGGGCGCAAGCTTTCTTT. Translated, it gives CASSTRTGAQAFF.

This clone was observed a handful of times. The chain recombines TRBV5-1 with TRBJ2-3; weak D call: TRBD2 (5 bases). The CDR3 covers 15 residues. Germline V gene data show CDR1 as SGHRS and CDR2 as YFSETQ. Trimming pared 1 base from V and 1 base from J, leaving 10 bases between. The CDR3 protein is CASSLNPAGTDTQYF. The DNA for the CDR3 is TGCGCCAGCAGCTTGAACCCAGCGGGCACAGATACGCAGTATTTT.

This clone was picked up a small number of times. The rearrangement joins TRBV11-2 to TRBJ2-1; 9 nucleotides align to TRBD2. The CDR3 runs to 16 residues. Germline lookup yields CDR1 SGHAT and CDR2 FQNNGV. The trim removed 5 bases at V and 2 bases at J, leaving 7 bases unmatched. The CDR3 nucleotides read TGTGCCAGCAGCGAAACAGCGGGGGGCACCTACAATGAGCAGTTCTTC. Protein sequence: CASSETAGGTYNEQFF.

This chain links TRBV6-5 with TRBJ2-7; TRBD2 matches at 11 bases. Looked up from germline, CDR1 is MNHEY and CDR2 is SVGAGI. The CDR3 is 15 residues long. The J segment lost 1 base and the V segment lost 6 bases, leaving 5 bases of the junction unmatched. This CDR3 reads CASSPGLAVSYEQYF. The CDR3 region has the DNA TGTGCCAGCAGCCCGGGACTAGCGGTTTCCTACGAGCAGTACTTC.

This sequence joins TRBV12-3 or TRBV12-4 and TRBJ1-2, with a possible D match to TRBD1 (5 bases). V was shortened by 1 base and J by 5 bases, with 5 bases between the two germline ends. CDR3 length: 12 amino acids. The CDR3 DNA sequence: TGTGCCAGCAGTTTAGGACAGTATGGCTACACCTTC. This sequence encodes CASSLGQYGYTF.

This clone turned up a few times. CDR3 in amino acids: CASGQGGKNTGELFF. CDR3 DNA sequence: TGTGCTAGTGGGCAGGGGGGCAAGAACACCGGGGAGCTGTTTTTT. This chain uses TRBV12-5 with TRBJ2-2; D might be TRBD1 (7 bases). This CDR3 is built from 15 residues. V lost 6 bases to trimming and J lost 1 base, with 12 bases between them. Germline V gene data show CDR1 as LGHNT and CDR2 as FRNRAP.

Only a few counts were recorded for this clone. V gene TRBV19 combines with J gene TRBJ1-2; a possible D gene is TRBD1 (5 bases). The CDR3 loop spans 13 amino acids. Germline CDR1 reads LNHDA; CDR2 reads SQIVND (reference sequence). V lost 6 bases, J lost 3 bases, and 11 bases lay in between. The DNA for the CDR3 is TGTGCCAGTAGAAAGCGGGGCGACTATGGCTACACCTTC. Protein product: CASRKRGDYGYTF.

The CDR3 DNA sequence: TGCAGCGTTGAAGAGGCGGCAGGGATCTATGCTAACTATGGCTACACCTTC. It yields the protein CSVEEAAGIYANYGYTF. The chain uses TRBV29-1 and TRBJ1-2; D is perhaps TRBD1 (5 bases). Germline CDR1 reads SQVTM; CDR2 reads ANQGSEA. The CDR3 runs to 17 residues. Trimming cost V 0 bases and J 0 bases, with 17 bases left between them.

The chain carries TRBV21-1 and TRBJ2-5; TRBD1, the table's D call, was not compared with the DNA. TRBV21-1 is labeled a pseudogene. CDR3 size: 14 residues. CDR3: CASSKGRTGETQYF. CDR3 coding DNA: TGTGCCAGCAGCAAAGGACGGACAGGGGAGACCCAGTACTTC.

Concerning this clone: Other DNA variants within this sample encode the same CDR3. The chain employs TRBV6-5 and TRBJ1-1; D is undetermined. The germline V gene encodes CDR1 MNHEY and CDR2 SVGAGI. The germline V and J ends were trimmed by 6 bases and 2 bases, with 10 bases remaining between them. The CDR3 runs to 13 residues. The chain's CDR3 is CASREDGNTEAFF. CDR3 DNA sequence: TGTGCCAGCAGGGAGGACGGCAACACTGAAGCTTTCTTT.

V usage is TRBV5-6 and J usage is TRBJ2-1, with 7 bases lining up with TRBD1. Germline V gene sequence: CDR1 SGHDT, CDR2 YYEEEE. The CDR3 length is 15 residues. J gave up 6 bases and V 4 bases, and 10 bases lay outside the gene matches. The CDR3 DNA reads TGTGCCAGCAGCGGGGGACCCTCAGGGGGCAATGAGCAGTTCTTC. Translation gives CASSGGPSGGNEQFF.

The chain combines TRBV19 with TRBJ1-2; D remains unclear. V gave up 7 bases and J gave up 4 bases, with 16 bases separating them. Germline CDR1 reads LNHDA; CDR2 reads SQIVND (reference sequence). The length of the CDR3 is 14 residues. The DNA for the CDR3 is TGTGCCAGTACCCCGACGGGGAGTAGCTATGGCTACACCTTC. Translated, it gives CASTPTGSSYGYTF.

The chain is built from TRBV29-1 and TRBJ2-7, with D possibly TRBD1 on 6 matching bases. CDR1 and CDR2 from the germline V gene are SQVTM and ANQGSEA. This CDR3 has 12 amino acids. Deletions cut 4 bases from V and 6 bases from J, with 13 bases between. The CDR3 spells CSVGSGATEQYF. For the CDR3, the DNA is TGCAGCGTTGGTTCAGGGGCGACCGAGCAGTACTTC.

The chain carries TRBV6-5 and TRBJ1-1; tentative D call: TRBD1 (6 bases). The CDR3 is made up of 14 amino acids. Germline CDR1 is MNHEY and CDR2 is SVGAGI. The V gene lost 8 bases and the J gene lost 3 bases, with 16 bases spanning the gap. The CDR3 reads CASRAGVWDTEAFF. DNA for the CDR3: TGTGCCAGCCGAGCAGGGGTTTGGGACACTGAAGCTTTCTTT.

This rearrangement joins TRBV2 to TRBJ1-2; 7 bases align to TRBD1. The CDR3 runs 12 residues. The junction had 6 bases not matched to a gene; V was cut back by 6 bases and J by 8 bases. Germline lookup yields CDR1 SNHLY and CDR2 FYNNEI. CDR3: CASRENRGGYTF. In nucleotides, the CDR3 is TGTGCCAGCAGAGAAAACAGGGGAGGCTACACCTTC. The whole variable domain, remainder taken from reference TRBV2 and TRBJ1-2, is EPEVTQTPSHQVTQMGQEVILRCVPISNHLYFYWYRQILGQKVEFLVSFYNNEISEKSEIFDDQFSVERPDGSNFTLKIRSTKLEDSAMYFCASRENRGGYTFGSGTRLTVV.

The V gene is TRBV12-2, the J gene TRBJ1-1. TRBV12-2 is noted as a pseudogene. The CDR3 loop spans 14 amino acids. The CDR3 region is CASRLRRSGTEAFF. CDR3 sequence (DNA): TGTGCAAGTCGCTTGAGGCGAAGTGGCACTGAAGCTTTCTTT.

The genes are TRBV29-1 and TRBJ1-2; D gene ambiguous. This CDR3 spans 14 amino acids. Germline V gene sequence: CDR1 SQVTM, CDR2 ANQGSEA. Trimming cost V 6 bases and J 12 bases, with 26 bases left between them. The DNA of the CDR3 is TGCAGCGTCCTAGACGAAGAGGCACCCAAGGAGGACACCTTC. Translated, it gives CSVLDEEAPKEDTF.

The chain combines TRBV11-2 with TRBJ2-7; 7 positions agree with TRBD2. There are 15 residues in the CDR3. Trimming cost V 6 bases and J 0 bases; bases outside gene matches: 8. Germline values: CDR1 SGHAT, CDR2 FQNNGV. The DNA of the CDR3 is TGTGCCAGCAGTTTATGGGGGGGTAGCTCCTACGAGCAGTACTTC. Encoded protein: CASSLWGGSSYEQYF.

The chain uses TRBV4-1 and TRBJ1-1; TRBD1 matches 7 bases. The CDR3 totals 15 residues. Germline CDR1 and CDR2: MGHRA and YSYEKL. Germline trimming cut 1 base from V and 11 bases from J; bases unmatched to any gene: 13. This CDR3 reads CASSQAYLTGVGAFF. CDR3 nucleotide sequence: TGCGCCAGCAGCCAAGCATACCTTACAGGGGTTGGCGCTTTCTTT.

The chain carries TRBV27 and TRBJ2-7; the match to TRBD1 covers 7 bases. Germline CDR1 and CDR2: MNHEY and SMNVEV (reference sequence). This CDR3 is 14 amino acids long. Trimming removed 4 bases from V and 2 bases from J; junction bases left unmatched: 5. CDR3 protein: CASSSWTGTYEQYF. CDR3 bases: TGTGCCAGCAGTTCCTGGACAGGAACCTACGAGCAGTACTTC.

The genes are TRBV4-1 and TRBJ2-7; unclear D gene. The V and J ends lost 7 bases and 1 base respectively, with 11 bases between them. This CDR3 comprises 13 residues. Germline V gene data show CDR1 as MGHRA and CDR2 as YSYEKL. DNA for the CDR3: TGCGCCAGCAAGTCCGCGGCATCCTACGAGCAGTACTTC. Protein product: CASKSAASYEQYF.

The chain carries TRBV19 and TRBJ1-2; D not resolved. The CDR3 has 12 residues. V gave up 2 bases and J gave up 5 bases, with 6 bases separating them. Germline V CDR1 and CDR2: LNHDA, SQIVND (reference sequence). CDR3 protein: CASSIPLYGYTF. The CDR3 DNA is TGTGCCAGTAGTATACCCCTTTATGGCTACACCTTC.

The chain joins TRBV5-1 to TRBJ2-7; 10 bases agree with TRBD2. Germline CDR1 is SGHRS and CDR2 is YFSETQ. V lost 4 bases to trimming and J lost 0 bases; unmatched junction nucleotides: 7. The CDR3 contains 16 residues. CDR3 nucleotides: TGCGCCAGCAGCCCCTTCCTAGCGGGGGTCTCCTACGAGCAGTACTTC. As protein: CASSPFLAGVSYEQYF.

This rearrangement joins TRBV11-3 to TRBJ2-1; 13 bases agree with TRBD2. J lost 8 bases, V lost 7 bases, and 5 bases had no gene match. Per the germline V gene, CDR1 is SGHNT and CDR2 is YENEEA. The CDR3 is 14 residues long. The CDR3 spells CASTTSGGADEQFF. The CDR3 coding sequence is TGTGCCAGCACCACTAGCGGGGGGGCCGATGAGCAGTTCTTC.

The chain is built from TRBV30 and TRBJ2-1; D not certain. This CDR3 region has 15 residues. Germline assignment: CDR1 GTSNPN and CDR2 SVGIG (reference sequence). V gave up 2 bases and J gave up 0 bases, with 11 bases separating them. The chain's CDR3 is CAWSLPPSSYNEQFF. The CDR3 coding sequence is TGTGCCTGGAGTCTTCCACCGAGCTCCTACAATGAGCAGTTCTTC.

This clone appeared a single time. The V and J genes are TRBV5-1 and TRBJ1-1, with 7 bases fitting TRBD1. The CDR3 length is 13 residues. Germline-derived CDR1 and CDR2 are SGHRS and YFSETQ. Germline trimming cut 6 bases from V and 2 bases from J; bases unmatched to any gene: 4. Here the CDR3 DNA reads TGCGCCAGCAACGGACAGGCAAACACTGAAGCTTTCTTT. Its translation: CASNGQANTEAFF.

The chain joins TRBV7-9 to TRBJ1-4; 7 nucleotides line up with TRBD1. The CDR3 is 15 residues long. The trim removed 5 bases at V and 8 bases at J, leaving 11 bases unmatched. Germline CDR1 reads SEHNR; CDR2 reads FQNEAQ (reference sequence). CDR3 loop: CASSGRQGSLEKLFF. The CDR3 nucleotides are TGTGCCAGCAGCGGACGACAGGGTTCGTTAGAAAAACTGTTTTTT.